Listed below are T cell receptor beta chains from one sample, sequenced in a study of T cells after yellow fever vaccination. TCRdb called the 5' RACE reads again in MiXCR, with one record for every CDR3 protein. The sample carries 300,000 to 350,000 distinct CDR3 sequences, about 8.3% recorded once. Source: PBMCs, taken roughly 47 days after the first yellow fever vaccination. Receptor source: a young man who received the YFV17D yellow fever vaccine. Both conserved end residues are part of each CDR3. The order of the fields is clone size, V gene, J gene, D gene, CDR3 DNA, CDR3 protein. The D gene is left open where the match is weak. Clone size appears in some rows only: once, few, many, or a class for an expanded clone.

few	TRBV24-1	TRBJ1-2	.	TGTGCCACCAGTGGGTCGGTCGGCGGCTACACCTTC	CATSGSVGGYTF
.	TRBV4-3	TRBJ2-1	TRBD2	TGCGCCAGCAGCCAATCCCTTAGCGGGGCCCCCTACAATGAGCAGTTCTTC	CASSQSLSGAPYNEQFF
many	TRBV5-1	TRBJ1-2	.	TGCGCCAGCAGCTTGGGGGACATCTTCTCGCGGGGCTACACCTTC	CASSLGDIFSRGYTF
.	TRBV20-1	TRBJ2-1	.	TGCCGAGTAGCAGGAGCGCGCCTCTACAATGAGCAGTTCTTC	CRVAGARLYNEQFF
.	TRBV12-3/TRBV12-4	TRBJ2-7	.	TGTGCCAGCGGAATTCAGCCCTACGAGCAGTACTTC	CASGIQPYEQYF
few	TRBV21-1	TRBJ1-3	.	TGTGCCAGCAACGGAGACAGGACTCAACACTCTGGAAACACCATATATTTT	CASNGDRTQHSGNTIYF
many	TRBV7-9	TRBJ1-5	.	TGTGCCAGCAGCTTAGTTGGGACTAAAGGGGAGCCCCAGCATTTT	CASSLVGTKGEPQHF
.	TRBV12-3/TRBV12-4	TRBJ2-3	TRBD2	TGTGCCAGCAGCAAACTAGCGGGGGGGAGCACAGATACGCAGTATTTT	CASSKLAGGSTDTQYF
.	TRBV7-2	TRBJ2-2	.	TGTGCCAGCAGCTTAAGGCAGGGTCTTAAGGCCGGGGAGCTGTTTTTT	CASSLRQGLKAGELFF
.	TRBV15	TRBJ2-2	TRBD1	TGTGCCACCAGCAGAAGACAGGGAAGCACCGGGGAGCTGTTTTTT	CATSRRQGSTGELFF
.	TRBV20-1	TRBJ1-5	TRBD1	TGCAGTGTGAGCCTGGGACAGGCGAATTTTTGGAGCAATCAGCCCCAGCATTTT	CSVSLGQANFWSNQPQHF
few	TRBV6-5	TRBJ2-3	.	TGTGCCAGCAGTTACAGTGATTGGAGGGATACGCAGTATTTT	CASSYSDWRDTQYF
many	TRBV4-3	TRBJ2-2	.	TGCGCCAGCAGCCGAGGAACGGGGGTGGCTTGGGAGCTGTTTTTT	CASSRGTGVAWELFF
.	TRBV4-2	TRBJ2-3	.	TGTGCCAGCGGCGGCGCGTCCGATACGCAGTATTTT	CASGGASDTQYF
.	TRBV30	TRBJ2-2	TRBD1	TGTGCCCGGGACAGGGGCCTCACCGGGGAGCTGTTTTTT	CARDRGLTGELFF
few	TRBV20-1	TRBJ1-1	.	TGCAGTGCCGCCTCCCAGAACACTGAAGCTTTCTTT	CSAASQNTEAFF
few	TRBV6-1	TRBJ2-1	TRBD2	TGTGCCAGCAGTAATAGCGGGGGGACGTACAATGAGCAGTTCTTC	CASSNSGGTYNEQFF
few	TRBV24-1	TRBJ2-2	.	TGTGCCACCCTCGAGGAGAACACCGGGGAGCTGTTTTTT	CATLEENTGELFF
many	TRBV7-9	TRBJ2-5	.	TGTGCCAGCAGCTTACCCCGGGGCCCGGGAAACTTC	CASSLPRGPGNF
.	TRBV10-3	TRBJ2-7	.	TGTGCCATCAGGGTACAGGGCACCTACGAGCAGTACTTC	CAIRVQGTYEQYF
.	TRBV3-1	TRBJ1-4	.	TGTGCCAGCAGCCAACTCGGCAGTACCAATGAAAAACTGTTTTTT	CASSQLGSTNEKLFF
few	TRBV12-3/TRBV12-4	TRBJ1-1	.	TGTGCCAGCAGTTCCGGGGGGGGAGGAACTGAAGCTTTCTTT	CASSSGGGGTEAFF
few	TRBV5-1	TRBJ2-1	.	TGCGCCAGCAGCAGGGAGGACAATGAGCAGTTCTTC	CASSREDNEQFF
.	TRBV5-1	TRBJ1-2	.	TGCGCCAGCAGCCCTTCGGGGACACCCTGGGTCTATGGCTACACCTTC	CASSPSGTPWVYGYTF
many	TRBV13	TRBJ2-2	.	TGTGCCAGCAGCCTCCCTGGGGGGGAGCTGTTTTTT	CASSLPGGELFF
few	TRBV12-3/TRBV12-4	TRBJ1-5	TRBD1	TGTGCCAGCAGTATGACAGGGGATGGTAGTCAGCCCCAGCATTTT	CASSMTGDGSQPQHF
.	TRBV20-1	TRBJ2-5	.	TGCAGTGCTAACTCCGGTCAAGAGACCCAGTACTTC	CSANSGQETQYF
few	TRBV19	TRBJ2-1	.	TGTGCCAGTAGTCCTGGGGTCAGTGAGCAGTTCTTC	CASSPGVSEQFF
.	TRBV4-3	TRBJ2-5	.	TGCGCCAGCAGCCAGGACCGACACAGGGCTCAAGAGACCCAGTACTTC	CASSQDRHRAQETQYF
many	TRBV20-1	TRBJ2-5	.	TGCAGTGCTAGAAGGCCGCTCATGGAGACCCAGTACTTC	CSARRPLMETQYF
few	TRBV7-3	TRBJ2-5	TRBD2	TGTGCCAGCAGCCCCGGACTAGTTGGTCCCGAGACCCAGTACTTC	CASSPGLVGPETQYF
few	TRBV5-1	TRBJ1-5	TRBD1	TGCGCCAGCAGTCGGCAGGGGGGGATCAATCAGCCCCAGCATTTT	CASSRQGGINQPQHF
.	TRBV20-1	TRBJ2-5	TRBD1	TGCAGTGCCCCATTTCGGACAGGGCAAGAGACCCAGTACTTC	CSAPFRTGQETQYF
few	TRBV7-9	TRBJ1-1	.	TGTGCCAGCAGCGTAACTTACACTGAAGCTTTCTTT	CASSVTYTEAFF
few	TRBV29-1	TRBJ1-2	.	TGCAGCGCCCACGAATTTTATGGCTACACCTTC	CSAHEFYGYTF
.	TRBV15	TRBJ2-1	TRBD2	TGTGCCACCAGCAGACCCGGGACTAGTTCTTTCTATGAGCAGTTCTTC	CATSRPGTSSFYEQFF
.	TRBV20-1	TRBJ1-6	.	TGCAGTGCTGAAAGGGGGGCCTCACCCCTCCACTTT	CSAERGASPLHF
.	TRBV5-1	TRBJ2-6	TRBD1	TGCGCCAGCAGCTTTGGGACAGGGAGCTCTGGGGCCAACGTCCTGACTTTC	CASSFGTGSSGANVLTF
few	TRBV7-6	TRBJ2-7	.	TGTGCCAGCAGCACCCAGGGATCCGCCTACGAGCAGTACTTC	CASSTQGSAYEQYF
few	TRBV24-1	TRBJ2-1	TRBD1	TGTGCCACCAGTGATTCCCCGGACAGGGCTAACTACAATGAGCAGTTCTTC	CATSDSPDRANYNEQFF
.	TRBV3-1	TRBJ2-5	.	TGTGCCAGCAGCCAAGAGACAGTCCGGCGGGAGACCCAGTACTTC	CASSQETVRRETQYF
few	TRBV10-3	TRBJ2-2	TRBD1	TGTGCCATCAGGGGGGACAGAGCCGGGGAGCTGTTTTTT	CAIRGDRAGELFF
few	TRBV5-1	TRBJ1-2	.	TGCGCCAGCAGCGAAGGTACAGGGTTTCGCTATGGCTACACCTTC	CASSEGTGFRYGYTF
many	TRBV5-5	TRBJ2-7	.	TGTGCCAGCAGCTTTGGGGGGTATCAATTCGACGAGCAGTACTTC	CASSFGGYQFDEQYF
.	TRBV7-2	TRBJ2-5	TRBD2	TGTGCCAGCAGCTTATGGACTAGCGTCGTGGAGGCCCAGTACTTC	CASSLWTSVVEAQYF
.	TRBV12-3/TRBV12-4	TRBJ1-2	.	TGTGCCAGCAGGACGCAGGGATATGGCTACACCTTC	CASRTQGYGYTF
few	TRBV11-2	TRBJ2-3	.	TGTGCCAGCAGCTGGGGGGGCGTTAGCACAGATACGCAGTATTTT	CASSWGGVSTDTQYF
.	TRBV7-2	TRBJ1-4	TRBD1	TGTGCCAGCAGCCGAGACAGGGACAATGAAAAACTGTTTTTT	CASSRDRDNEKLFF